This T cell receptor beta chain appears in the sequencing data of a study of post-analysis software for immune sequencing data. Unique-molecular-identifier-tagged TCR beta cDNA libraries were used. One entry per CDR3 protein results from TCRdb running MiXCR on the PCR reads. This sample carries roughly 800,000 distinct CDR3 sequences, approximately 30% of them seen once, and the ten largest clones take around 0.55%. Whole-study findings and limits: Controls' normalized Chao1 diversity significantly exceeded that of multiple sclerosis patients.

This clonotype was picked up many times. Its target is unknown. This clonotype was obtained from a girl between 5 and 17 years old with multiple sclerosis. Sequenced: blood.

This chain's CDR3 is CATSKNNRAPDTQYF. The CDR3 DNA follows: TGTGCCACCAGCAAAAATAACAGGGCCCCAGATACGCAGTATTTT. The chain couples TRBV15 to TRBJ2-3, with a possible D match to TRBD1 (6 bases). Per the germline V gene, CDR1 is LNHNV and CDR2 is YYDKDF (reference sequence). The CDR3 contains 15 residues. With 4 bases removed from V and 4 bases from J, the gap between germline ends came to 15 bases.